This T cell receptor beta chain was identified in a study of cytomegalovirus exposure and HLA in healthy donors listed by TCRdb under 2017. As for the study more broadly: An earlier analysis of approximately 640 of the donors reported about 290 Gb of sequence data and roughly 110 million unique TCR beta sequences from about 200 million T cells. Approximately 310 gigabases of sequencing data and 70 million to 100 million unique TCR sequences made up an early release that covered approximately 650 HLA-typed donors. The genetic ancestry cluster associated with self-reported Caucasian donors included over 65% of the roughly 360 genotyped donors. The study was designed to test whether signatures of past pathogen exposure could be identified by cataloging public T cell receptors. The study profiled the T cell repertoires of hundreds of subjects by immunosequencing and related them to cytomegalovirus serostatus. Along with the roughly 670-subject first cohort, a separate validation cohort of over 90 different subjects was used. To predict cytomegalovirus infection status, the study combined high-throughput TCR immunosequencing, statistical association of individual TCRs with disease status, and machine learning. To study patterns of TCR occurrence, a later analysis re-analyzed previously published TCR beta repertoires from 666 donors and added high-resolution HLA genotyping. Rather than using new phenotypic data, the later analysis identified candidate immune exposures from TCR beta sequences and from how often those sequences occurred across donors. An earlier analysis of around 640 of the donors used high-throughput TCR beta sequencing to judge whether each TCR beta V gene segment behaved as functional or pseudogenic. Donor age, sex, ethnicity and CMV serostatus were collected together with the repertoire data. A later genetic analysis took genome-wide SNP genotypes for about three fifths of the roughly 670 donors and used that subset as a discovery cohort. All discovery cohort repertoires had been generated on a single sequencing platform. Both class I and class II loci were covered by HLA typing, at four-digit resolution. Typing coverage differed by locus: A, B, C, DRB1 and DQB1 were typed in about 629-640 donors, DQA1 in about 550, DPA1 in over 600, and DPB1 in approximately 450. About five DR-DQ haplotypes were treated as single units for association and clustering because of strong linkage in the cohort. Among 300 to 500 genotyped donors of the cohort, an average of around 250,000 unique TCR beta nucleotide sequences was sequenced per donor, of which about 18% were non-productive. Results the study describes overall, beyond this receptor: In a later analysis, 15,000 to 20,000 TCR beta sequences were associated with specific HLA alleles at a false discovery rate of 0.05. In vitro tests confirmed that a few of the cytomegalovirus-associated TCR beta chains recognize cytomegalovirus antigens. In this cohort, only TCR beta chains were sequenced, and detectable features were limited by the absence of alpha or paired-chain data. Correlated functional status among segregating V segments might be attributable to linkage disequilibrium, but an unknown experimental factor could not be ruled out. The authors suggested that the approach could potentially be extended to other disease states and immunological phenotypes. When HLA alleles, especially DR and DQ, strongly co-occurred, TCR associations were difficult to assign to individual alleles. In a later analysis, the rate of TCR association differed among HLA loci, with DRB1 alleles having the most associated TCRs and HLA-C alleles having the fewest. The 87-base-pair reads could not distinguish some IMGT-functional V segments, including TRBV6-2 and TRBV6-3, so those segments were excluded. The classifier was reported to diagnose cytomegalovirus status with high specificity and sensitivity in both the original and validation cohorts. Immune exposure information for the cohort was limited to CMV serostatus. A further reported finding was that TCR beta sequences accurately predicted the HLA-A and HLA-B alleles for most subjects in the first cohort. Compared with equally common non-associated chains, HLA-associated TCR beta chains in a later analysis were more clonally expanded and had lower generation probabilities. The study listed approximately 150 TCR beta chains as associated with cytomegalovirus. Most TCR sequences were observed very rarely across donors, whereas some public TCRs were present in many individuals. Because counts were too low, seventeen rarely observed V segments, including chromosome 9 orphons, were excluded from the earlier analysis of under 650 of the donors. V-gene and J-gene trimming of TCR beta chains was associated with a missense DCLRE1C variant in a later genetic analysis, and the association was replicated in an independent cohort. A cluster of highly shared sequence variants was judged likely to represent a technical artifact of the sequencing pipeline. HLA typing was unavailable for some donors at each locus, so association tests used only the typed subset. An earlier analysis of some 560 of the donors showed that most TCR beta V segments appeared in productive rearrangements either about 87% or about 30% of the time, which broadly matched IMGT annotations. A later analysis found that most CMV-associated TCR beta chains appeared HLA-restricted, with HLA associations seemingly driven largely by CMV exposure. A later analysis reported that several top co-occurrence clusters appeared linked to parvovirus B19, influenza, CMV and Epstein-Barr virus. According to a later genetic analysis, donors in an Asian-associated ancestry cluster had fewer N-insertions in productive TCRs than the roughly 700-donor mean. The presence/absence analyses assumed that sequencing depth was roughly uniform across donors, and that assumption may not be true.

Preparation of the library involved the immunoSEQ multiplex PCR assay. A mixture of 60 forward primers for TCR Vbeta segments and 13 reverse primers for TCR Jbeta segments was used in the multiplex PCR. A multiplex PCR assay on genomic DNA amplified the CDR3 region of rearranged TCR beta genes. Amplified TCR beta libraries were sequenced as 87-base-pair reads on the Illumina HiSeq System. As for the authors' bioinformatics: In a later analysis, tens of millions of unique TCR beta chains were counted across the 690 or so repertoires, and approximately 9.9 million of these chains were shared by at least two donors. A nearest-neighbor algorithm error-corrected the raw reads and collapsed the reads into unique sequences, merging closely related sequences to remove PCR and sequencing errors. To assign V, D and J gene segments, CDR3 sequences were aligned to IMGT reference sequences. For a sequence to be retained, a match of at least six nucleotides to both a V gene segment and a J gene segment was required. A rearrangement counted as productive if the CDR3 had no stop codons and remained in frame with V and J, and every other rearrangement counted as non-productive. CDR3 was defined according to IMGT convention as the region running from the second conserved V-encoded cysteine to the conserved J-encoded phenylalanine. The earlier analysis of about 620 of the donors excluded sequences that lacked an unambiguous match to a single V gene segment. In an earlier analysis of approximately 560 of the donors, a V segment was called functional when productive rearrangements were above 56.7%, and segregating when the standard deviation between donors exceeded 5%. To diagnose cytomegalovirus status from the catalog of TCR beta chain sequences, a statistical classification framework was built. A later analysis assigned V and J genes by comparing TCR nucleotide sequences with IMGT/GENE-DB human TR gene sequences. A later analysis assigned CDR3 sequences and most-parsimonious VDJ recombination scenarios with the TCRdist pipeline. In a later analysis, each TCR beta chain was defined by its CDR3 amino acid sequence together with its V-gene family, and reads lacking a unique V-gene family were excluded. To address suspected cross-contamination and a sequencing artifact, a later analysis removed roughly 580 highly shared, low-generation-probability nucleotide sequences. A later analysis calculated a clonal expansion index for each public chain from normalized within-repertoire ranks of inferred template counts. A later analysis computed generation probabilities with a VDJ recombination model fitted to out-of-frame rearrangements, and checked the results against IGoR. In a later analysis, TCR-TCR, TCR-HLA and TCR-CMV co-occurrence was scored with hypergeometric tests, and a repertoire-size bias correction was applied to TCR pairs. In a later analysis, false discovery rates were estimated by permuting HLA or CMV assignments 20 times. A later analysis grouped co-occurring TCRs with DBSCAN, adding TCRdist sequence similarity when clustering within HLA-allele-positive subsets. For co-occurrence clustering, repertoires with fewer than 30,000 or more than 120,000 public chains were excluded, along with 5 or 6 repertoires with anomalous nucleotide sharing. TCRdb took over this immuneACCESS table, retaining in-frame rearrangements with V and J assigned. Such tables are incomplete; in checked studies, under half of the missing clones stem from an unresolved V gene, and the remainder is unexplained. V and J calls and clone size are copied from that table; D and trimming were computed from the DNA. In this sample the table shows about 70,000 clones, 60% to 75% of which occur a single time. Over 8.5% of the sample is in the top ten clones.

The CDR1 and CDR2 encoded by the germline V gene are MNHEY and SVGAGI. Between the V and J ends, shortened by 0 bases and 2 bases respectively, the junction contains 9 bases. Measured from the cysteine to the phenylalanine, the CDR3 is 15 residues long. The CDR3 DNA has 45 bases and is translated from base 1. The cohort was made up of about 670 healthy bone marrow donors. Cohort members were all nominally healthy when sampled, although unrecorded immune exposures were likely present. The donor was CMV seropositive and was included in the group of approximately 310 seropositive cohort members. Every donor gave a peripheral blood sample, and the peripheral blood mononuclear cells from that sample were used for TCR beta sequencing. The Qiagen DNeasy Blood Extraction Kit was used to extract genomic DNA from the blood cell samples. Turning to this clone: The target of this receptor is not known. The sample holds no much larger clone one base away, and base qualities are not on file.

The receptor was isolated from an older woman in good health and CMV-seropositive. The sequence links TRBV6-5 to TRBJ2-3; tentative D gene TRBD2, with 5 bases matching. The sequenced sample consisted of PBMCs. The CDR3 reads as follows: CASSYSWRSTDTQYF. The DNA reads TGTGCCAGCAGTTACTCTTGGAGGTCCACAGATACGCAGTATTTT.